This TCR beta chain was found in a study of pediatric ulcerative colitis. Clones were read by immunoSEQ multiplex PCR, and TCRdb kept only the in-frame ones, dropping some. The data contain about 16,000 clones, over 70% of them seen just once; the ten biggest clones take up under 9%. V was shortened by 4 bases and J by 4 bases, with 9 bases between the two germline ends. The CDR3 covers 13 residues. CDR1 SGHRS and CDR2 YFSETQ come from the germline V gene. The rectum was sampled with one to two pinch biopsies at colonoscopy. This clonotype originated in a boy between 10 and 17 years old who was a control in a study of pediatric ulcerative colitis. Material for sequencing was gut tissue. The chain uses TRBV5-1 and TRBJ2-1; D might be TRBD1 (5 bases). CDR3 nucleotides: TGCGCCAGCAGCGTTACAGGTTACAATGAGCAGTTCTTC. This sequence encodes CASSVTGYNEQFF.